The 15 T cell receptor beta chains below were found in one sample sequenced in a study of cytomegalovirus exposure and HLA in healthy donors. PCR involved 60 Vbeta and 13 Jbeta primers. Method: immunoSEQ multiplex PCR; TCRdb's copy keeps in-frame clones and lacks some. Counted here are approximately 260,000 clones, about 90% occurring once; the ten biggest clones make up approximately 1.5%. Sequencing was carried out using PBMCs. Receptors originate from a girl aged 2 to 9 in good health and CMV-seronegative.

Worth noting for this clone: Mismatch with germline at one junction end may stem from a read error. Within the sample, other DNA sequences also encode this same CDR3. This chain connects TRBV6-5 to TRBJ2-1; TRBD2 might be the D (6 bases). The length of the CDR3 is 15 residues. Germline CDR1 MNHEY, CDR2 SVGAGI. The DNA for the CDR3 is TGTGCCAGCAGTTACTCTCGGGGGTCCTACAATGAACAGTTCTTC. It encodes CASSYSRGSYNEQFF.

This clone was detected a few times. The chain carries TRBV6-5 and TRBJ2-4, with 8 bases that match TRBD2. The germline V gene encodes CDR1 MNHEY and CDR2 SVGAGI. J lost 3 bases, V lost 6 bases, and 7 bases had no gene match. The CDR3 contains 15 residues. DNA for the CDR3: TGTGCCAGCAGAGGACTAGCCGGAGGCAAAAACATTCAGTACTTC. This sequence encodes CASRGLAGGKNIQYF.

Points on this clone: Other DNA sequences in this specimen translate into the identical CDR3. The chain joins TRBV5-6 to TRBJ2-7; 9 bases agree with TRBD1. After removal of 4 bases from V and 2 bases from J, the junction contained 4 bases not matched to a gene. The CDR3 has 14 amino acids. Germline CDR1 SGHDT, CDR2 YYEEEE. CDR3 in amino acids: CASSLGQGAYEQYF. In DNA, the CDR3 is TGTGCCAGCAGCCTGGGACAGGGAGCCTACGAGCAGTACTTC.

The chain combines TRBV28 with TRBJ2-7; D is unresolved. CDR3 length: 14 residues. The germline V gene encodes CDR1 MDHEN and CDR2 SYDVKM. Trimming took 4 bases from V and 0 from J, leaving 10 bases between them. CDR3 protein: CASSSPDTSYEQYF. The CDR3 nucleotides read TGTGCCAGCAGTTCTCCCGACACCTCCTACGAGCAGTACTTC.

The chain links TRBV29-1 to TRBJ2-7; tentatively, D is TRBD2 (6 bases). V lost 2 bases and J 0 bases, leaving 11 bases between the germline ends. The CDR3 runs to 14 residues. Germline V gene lookup returns CDR1 SQVTM and CDR2 ANQGSEA. CDR3 bases: TGCAGCGTTGAAATTCGGGGGACCTCCTACGAGCAGTACTTC. Translation gives CSVEIRGTSYEQYF.

This clone was seen a single time. CDR3 nucleotides: TGTGCCAGCAGCTTAGCGGGATGGGACTATGGCTACACCTTC. It is translated as CASSLAGWDYGYTF. V usage is TRBV13 and J usage is TRBJ1-2; D is ambiguous. The CDR3 runs 14 residues. Germline values: CDR1 PRHDT, CDR2 FYEKMQ (reference sequence). V gave up 1 base and J gave up 3 bases, with 9 bases separating them. The entire variable domain, with the rest obtained from reference TRBV13 and TRBJ1-2, is as follows: AAGVIQSPRHLIKEKRETATLKCYPIPRHDTVYWYQQGPGQDPQFLISFYEKMQSDKGSIPDRFSAQQFSDYHSELNMSSLELGDSALYFCASSLAGWDYGYTFGSGTRLTVV.

The chain joins TRBV18 to TRBJ1-3; no definite D call. With 3 bases removed from V and 0 bases from J, the gap between germline ends came to 9 bases. The CDR3 totals 15 residues. CDR1 KGHSH and CDR2 LQKENI come from the germline V gene. In DNA form, the CDR3 reads TGTGCCAGCTCACCCGACAATGGCTCTGGAAACACCATATATTTT. Its translation is CASSPDNGSGNTIYF.

This rearrangement joins TRBV13 to TRBJ2-7; the D gene is possibly TRBD2 (6 bases). V lost 7 bases and J lost 6, with 22 bases in between. The length of the CDR3 is 15 residues. Germline V gene sequence: CDR1 PRHDT, CDR2 FYEKMQ (reference sequence). CDR3 region: CASTSGRGSIGEQYF. The CDR3 region has the DNA TGTGCCAGCACCTCCGGGCGGGGTAGCATCGGCGAGCAGTACTTC.

V and J are TRBV18 and TRBJ2-1, with 11 bases aligning to TRBD2. The CDR3 covers 15 residues. Trimming at V came to 6 bases and at J to 5 bases, leaving 6 bases not matched to a gene. Germline V gene sequence: CDR1 KGHSH, CDR2 LQKENI. The CDR3 DNA reads as TGTGCCAGCTCCCCTACTAGCGGGAGTAACAATGAGCAGTTCTTC. This translates into CASSPTSGSNNEQFF. Looking up the rest from reference TRBV18 and TRBJ2-1 gives the full variable domain: NAGVMQNPRHLVRRRGQEARLRCSPMKGHSHVYWYRQLPEEGLKFMVYLQKENIIDESGMPKERFSAEFPKEGPSILRIQQVVRGDSAAYFCASSPTSGSNNEQFFGPGTRLTVL.

The chain couples TRBV5-6 to TRBJ1-5; D is undetermined. This CDR3 has 12 residues. V lost 3 bases and J 7 bases, leaving 8 bases between the germline ends. CDR1 is SGHDT and CDR2 is YYEEEE in the germline V gene. Written as DNA, the CDR3 is TGTGCCAGCAGCTCGGGGATCCAGCCCCAGCATTTT. This encodes CASSSGIQPQHF.

The chain employs TRBV19 and TRBJ2-7, with D unclear. Germline V gene sequence: CDR1 LNHDA, CDR2 SQIVND (reference sequence). This CDR3 is 15 amino acids long. Trimming took off 0 bases at V and 2 bases at J, with 11 bases between the two ends. For the CDR3, the DNA is TGTGCCAGTAGTATAGACCTTGCGGCCACCTACGAGCAGTACTTC. Protein: CASSIDLAATYEQYF.

The V call is TRBV5-6, the J call TRBJ1-2, with TRBD1 identical over 7 bases. This CDR3 contains 14 residues. The germline CDR1 and CDR2 sequences are SGHDT and YYEEEE. J lost 4 bases, V lost 2 bases, and 5 bases had no gene match. CDR3: CASSLGQDAYGYTF. CDR3 sequence (DNA): TGTGCCAGCAGCTTAGGACAGGACGCCTATGGCTACACCTTC.

V usage is TRBV9 and J usage is TRBJ2-1; 7 nucleotides line up with TRBD2. The CDR3 runs 15 residues. V dropped 7 bases and J dropped 4; count of bases not matched to a gene: 11. The V gene's germline CDR1 is SGDLS and CDR2 YYNGEE. CDR3 residues: CASGPPGLQYNEQFF. The CDR3 DNA is TGTGCCAGCGGCCCCCCGGGACTACAATACAATGAGCAGTTCTTC.

This CDR3 reads CASSLVRGEQFF. CDR3 coding DNA: TGTGCCAGCAGCTTAGTTAGGGGCGAGCAGTTCTTC. The chain couples TRBV7-2 to TRBJ2-1; a possible D gene is TRBD1 (5 bases). Per germline, CDR1 SGHTA and CDR2 FQGNSA. V was pared by 1 base and J by 10 bases, with 8 bases between. The CDR3 loop spans 12 amino acids.

V usage is TRBV2 and J usage is TRBJ1-2; 8 nucleotides line up with TRBD1. V shed 5 bases, J shed 4 bases, and the junction held 6 bases outside the gene matches. The CDR3 loop spans 14 amino acids. Germline V gene lookup returns CDR1 SNHLY and CDR2 FYNNEI. In DNA, the CDR3 is TGTGCCAGCAGTTCAGGGGGCGGTAGCTATGGCTACACCTTC. Encoded protein: CASSSGGGSYGYTF. Full variable domain (remainder filled in from reference TRBV2 and TRBJ1-2): EPEVTQTPSHQVTQMGQEVILRCVPISNHLYFYWYRQILGQKVEFLVSFYNNEISEKSEIFDDQFSVERPDGSNFTLKIRSTKLEDSAMYFCASSSGGGSYGYTFGSGTRLTVV.